The next 3 T cell receptor beta chains were all read from a single sample in a study of blood T cell repertoires in COVID-19. TCRdb's table, derived via immunoSEQ multiplex PCR, lists solely in-frame clones and lacks some. The sample shows approximately 65,000 clones, under 80% of them seen only once. Sequenced sample: PBMCs or T cells enriched from blood (not recorded which). Receptors were obtained from a woman aged 60-75 years who had been exposed to COVID-19.

This rearrangement joins TRBV30 to TRBJ2-7, with D possibly TRBD2 on 5 matching bases. V dropped 2 bases and J dropped 9 bases, with 20 bases sitting between them. The CDR3 sequence is 14 residues long. Germline lookup yields CDR1 GTSNPN and CDR2 SVGIG (reference sequence). The DNA for the CDR3 is TGTGCCTGGAGTACGCGGGCCCAAGGGTATAGGCAGTACTTC. This codes for CAWSTRAQGYRQYF.

V gene TRBV19 combines with J gene TRBJ1-5, with D hard to call. Trimming took off 2 bases at V and 4 bases at J, with 6 bases between the two ends. The CDR3 covers 13 residues. Germline CDR1 and CDR2: LNHDA and SQIVND (reference sequence). The CDR3 loop reads CASSIQVNQPQHF. The DNA of the CDR3 is TGTGCCAGTAGTATACAGGTGAATCAGCCCCAGCATTTT. Supplemented by reference TRBV19 and TRBJ1-5, the full variable domain reads DGGITQSPKYLFRKEGQNVTLSCEQNLNHDAMYWYRQDPGQGLRLIYYSQIVNDFQKGDIAEGYSVSREKKESFPLTVTSAQKNPTAFYLCASSIQVNQPQHFGDGTRLSIL.

The chain combines TRBV24-1 with TRBJ2-2; possible D gene TRBD1, 6 bases. V was cut by 8 bases and J by 4 bases, with 10 bases left in between. Germline V lookup: CDR1 KGHDR, CDR2 SFDVKD. The CDR3 sequence is 13 residues long. The CDR3 DNA reads TGTGCCACCACAGACAGGAGCACCGGGGAGCTGTTTTTT. Protein sequence: CATTDRSTGELFF.